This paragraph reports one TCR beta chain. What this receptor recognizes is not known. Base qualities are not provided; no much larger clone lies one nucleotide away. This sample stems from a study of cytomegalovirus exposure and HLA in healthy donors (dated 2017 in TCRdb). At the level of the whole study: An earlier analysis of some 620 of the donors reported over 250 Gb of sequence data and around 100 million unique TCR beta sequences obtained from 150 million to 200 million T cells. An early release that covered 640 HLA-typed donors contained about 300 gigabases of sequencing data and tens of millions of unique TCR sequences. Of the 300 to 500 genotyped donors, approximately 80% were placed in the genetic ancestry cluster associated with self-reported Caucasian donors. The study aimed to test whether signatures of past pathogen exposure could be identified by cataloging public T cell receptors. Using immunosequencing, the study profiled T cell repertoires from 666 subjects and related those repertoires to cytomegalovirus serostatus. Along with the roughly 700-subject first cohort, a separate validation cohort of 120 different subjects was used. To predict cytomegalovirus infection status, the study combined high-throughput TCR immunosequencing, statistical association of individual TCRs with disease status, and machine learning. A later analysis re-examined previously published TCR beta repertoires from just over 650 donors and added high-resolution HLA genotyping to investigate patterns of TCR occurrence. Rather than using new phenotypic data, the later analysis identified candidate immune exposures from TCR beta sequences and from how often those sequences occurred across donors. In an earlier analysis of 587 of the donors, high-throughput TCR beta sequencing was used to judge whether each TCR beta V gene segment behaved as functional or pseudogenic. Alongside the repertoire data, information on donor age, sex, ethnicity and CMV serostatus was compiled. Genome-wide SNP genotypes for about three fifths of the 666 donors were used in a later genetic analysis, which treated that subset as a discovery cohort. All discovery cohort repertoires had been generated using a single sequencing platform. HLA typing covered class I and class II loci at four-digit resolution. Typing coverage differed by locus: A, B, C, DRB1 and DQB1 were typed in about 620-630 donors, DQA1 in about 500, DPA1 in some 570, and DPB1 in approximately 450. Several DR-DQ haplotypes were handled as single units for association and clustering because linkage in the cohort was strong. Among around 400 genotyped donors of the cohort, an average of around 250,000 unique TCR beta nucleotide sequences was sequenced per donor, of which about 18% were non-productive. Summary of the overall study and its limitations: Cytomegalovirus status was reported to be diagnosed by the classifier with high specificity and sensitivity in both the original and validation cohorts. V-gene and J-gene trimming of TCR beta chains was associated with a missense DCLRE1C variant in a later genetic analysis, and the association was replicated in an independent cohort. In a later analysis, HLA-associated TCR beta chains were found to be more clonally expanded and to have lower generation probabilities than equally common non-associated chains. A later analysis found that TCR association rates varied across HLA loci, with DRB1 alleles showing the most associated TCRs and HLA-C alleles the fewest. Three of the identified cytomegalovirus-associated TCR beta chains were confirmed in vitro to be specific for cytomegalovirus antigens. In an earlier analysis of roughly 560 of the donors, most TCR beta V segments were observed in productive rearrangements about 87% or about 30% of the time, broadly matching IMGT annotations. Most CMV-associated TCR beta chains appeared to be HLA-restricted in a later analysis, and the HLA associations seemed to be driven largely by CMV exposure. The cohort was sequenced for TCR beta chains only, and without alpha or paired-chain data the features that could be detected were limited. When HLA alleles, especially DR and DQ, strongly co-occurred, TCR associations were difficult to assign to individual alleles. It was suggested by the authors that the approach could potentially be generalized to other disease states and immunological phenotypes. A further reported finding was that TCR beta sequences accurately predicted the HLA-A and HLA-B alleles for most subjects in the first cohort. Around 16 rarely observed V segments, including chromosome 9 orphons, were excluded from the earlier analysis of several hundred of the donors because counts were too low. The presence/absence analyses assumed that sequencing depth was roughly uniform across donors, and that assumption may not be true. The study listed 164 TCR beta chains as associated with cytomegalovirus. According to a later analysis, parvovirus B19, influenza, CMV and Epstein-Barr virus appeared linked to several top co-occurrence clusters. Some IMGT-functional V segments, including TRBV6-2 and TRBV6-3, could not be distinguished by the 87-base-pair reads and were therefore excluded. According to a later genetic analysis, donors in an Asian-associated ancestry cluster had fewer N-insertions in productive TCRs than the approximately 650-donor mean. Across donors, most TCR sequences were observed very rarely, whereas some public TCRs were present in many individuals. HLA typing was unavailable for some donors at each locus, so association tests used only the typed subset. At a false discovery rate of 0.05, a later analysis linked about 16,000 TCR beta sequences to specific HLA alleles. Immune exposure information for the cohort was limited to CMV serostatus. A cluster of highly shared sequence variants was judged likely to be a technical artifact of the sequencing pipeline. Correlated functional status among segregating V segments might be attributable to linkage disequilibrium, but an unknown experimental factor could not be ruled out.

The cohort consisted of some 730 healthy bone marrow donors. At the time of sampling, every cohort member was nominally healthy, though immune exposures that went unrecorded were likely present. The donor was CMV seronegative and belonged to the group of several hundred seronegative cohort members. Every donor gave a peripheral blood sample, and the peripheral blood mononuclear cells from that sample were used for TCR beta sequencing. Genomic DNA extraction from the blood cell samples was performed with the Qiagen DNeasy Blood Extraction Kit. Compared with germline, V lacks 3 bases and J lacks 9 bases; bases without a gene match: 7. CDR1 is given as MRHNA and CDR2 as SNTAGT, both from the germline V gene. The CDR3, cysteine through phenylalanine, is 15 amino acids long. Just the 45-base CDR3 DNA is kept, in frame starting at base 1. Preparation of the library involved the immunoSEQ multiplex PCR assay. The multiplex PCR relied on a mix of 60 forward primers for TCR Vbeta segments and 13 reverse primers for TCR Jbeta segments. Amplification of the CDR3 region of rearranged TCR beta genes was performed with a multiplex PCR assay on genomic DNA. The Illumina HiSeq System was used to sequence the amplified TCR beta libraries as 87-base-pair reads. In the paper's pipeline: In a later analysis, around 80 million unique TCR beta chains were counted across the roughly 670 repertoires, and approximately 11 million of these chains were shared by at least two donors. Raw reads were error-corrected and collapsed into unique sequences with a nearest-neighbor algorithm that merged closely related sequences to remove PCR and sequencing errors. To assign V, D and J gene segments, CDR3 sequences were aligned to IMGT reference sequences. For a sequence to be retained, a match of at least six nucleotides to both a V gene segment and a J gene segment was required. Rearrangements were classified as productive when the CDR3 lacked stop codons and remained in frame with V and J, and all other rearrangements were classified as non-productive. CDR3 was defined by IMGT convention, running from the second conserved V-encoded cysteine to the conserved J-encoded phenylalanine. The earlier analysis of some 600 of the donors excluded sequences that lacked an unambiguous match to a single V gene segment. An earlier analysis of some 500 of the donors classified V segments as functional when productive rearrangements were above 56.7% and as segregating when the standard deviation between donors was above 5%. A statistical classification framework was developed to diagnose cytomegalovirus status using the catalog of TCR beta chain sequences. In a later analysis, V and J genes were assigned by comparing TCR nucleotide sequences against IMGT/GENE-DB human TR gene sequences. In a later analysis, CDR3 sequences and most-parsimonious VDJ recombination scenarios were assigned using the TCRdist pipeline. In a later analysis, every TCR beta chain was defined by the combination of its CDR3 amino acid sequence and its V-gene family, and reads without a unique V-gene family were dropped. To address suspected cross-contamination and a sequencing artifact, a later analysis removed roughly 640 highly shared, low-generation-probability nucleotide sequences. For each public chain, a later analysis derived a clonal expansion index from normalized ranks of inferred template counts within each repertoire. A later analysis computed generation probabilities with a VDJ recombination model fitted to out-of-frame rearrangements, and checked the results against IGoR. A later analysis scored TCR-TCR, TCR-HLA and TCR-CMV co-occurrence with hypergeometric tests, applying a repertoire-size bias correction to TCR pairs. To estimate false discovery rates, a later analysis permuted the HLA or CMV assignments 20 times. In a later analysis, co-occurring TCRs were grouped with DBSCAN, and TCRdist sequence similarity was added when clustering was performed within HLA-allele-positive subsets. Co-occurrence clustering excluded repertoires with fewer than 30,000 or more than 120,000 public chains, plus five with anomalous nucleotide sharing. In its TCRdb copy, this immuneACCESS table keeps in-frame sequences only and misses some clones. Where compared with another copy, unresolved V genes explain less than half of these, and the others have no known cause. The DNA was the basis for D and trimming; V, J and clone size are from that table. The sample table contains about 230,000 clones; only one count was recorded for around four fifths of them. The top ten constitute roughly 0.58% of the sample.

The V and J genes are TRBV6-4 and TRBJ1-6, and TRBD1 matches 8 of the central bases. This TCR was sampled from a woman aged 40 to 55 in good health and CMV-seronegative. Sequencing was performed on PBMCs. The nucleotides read TGTGCCAGCAGTGAGGACAGGGACGGAAGTTCACCCCTCCACTTT. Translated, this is CASSEDRDGSSPLHF.